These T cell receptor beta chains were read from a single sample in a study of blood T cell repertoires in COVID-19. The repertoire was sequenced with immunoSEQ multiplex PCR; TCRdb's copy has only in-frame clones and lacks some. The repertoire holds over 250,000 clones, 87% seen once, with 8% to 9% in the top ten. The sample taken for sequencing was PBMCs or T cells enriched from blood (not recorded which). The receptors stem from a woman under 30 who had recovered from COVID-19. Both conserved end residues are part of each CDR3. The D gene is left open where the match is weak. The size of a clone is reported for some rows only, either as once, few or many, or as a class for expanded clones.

TGTGCCAGCAGCTTAGCGGGGGGGCCTGGAGAGACCCAGTACTTC,CASSLAGGPGETQYF,TRBD2,TRBV5-4,.,TRBJ2-5
TGTGCCAGCAGCCCGATGGGACAGGGTGGCTACACCTTC,CASSPMGQGGYTF,TRBD1,TRBV7-2,few,TRBJ1-2
TGTGCCAGTAGTTTGGAAGCGGGCTACGAGCAGTACTTC,CASSLEAGYEQYF,.,TRBV19,.,TRBJ2-7
TGTGCCAGCAGCTTAGCCTTTCCCCACGAGCAGTACTTC,CASSLAFPHEQYF,.,TRBV7-2,.,TRBJ2-7
TGTGCCAGCAGCTCACTAGCGGGAGGAAACGAGCAGTACTTC,CASSSLAGGNEQYF,TRBD2,TRBV9,.,TRBJ2-7
TGCGCCAGCAGCTTGGTGCAGGTAGACTATGGCTACACCTTC,CASSLVQVDYGYTF,.,TRBV5-1,.,TRBJ1-2
TGTGCCAGCAGCTTAGGCAGCGGGTCCGGACGGATTAGCAATCAGCCCCAGCATTTT,CASSLGSGSGRISNQPQHF,.,TRBV5-8,.,TRBJ1-5
TGTGCCAGCAGTATGGACAGGGGGCGGGAGACCCAGTACTTC,CASSMDRGRETQYF,TRBD1,TRBV6-5,.,TRBJ2-5
TGTGCCAGCAGCTTATTGTTGTCCAGGGGCACTGAAGCTTTCTTT,CASSLLLSRGTEAFF,.,TRBV7-8,.,TRBJ1-1
TGTGCCACCAGTGATGAGCAGCAGAGCGCGAACACTGAAGCTTTCTTT,CATSDEQQSANTEAFF,.,TRBV24-1,few,TRBJ1-1
TGCGCCAGCAGCTTCGCGGGGGGAACCTACGAGCAGTACTTC,CASSFAGGTYEQYF,TRBD2,TRBV5-1,few,TRBJ2-7
TGTGCCAGCAGTTACTCGACAGAATATAATTCACCCCTCCACTTT,CASSYSTEYNSPLHF,.,TRBV6-5,.,TRBJ1-6
TGTGCCAGCAGCGGTAGCGACCAAGAGACCCAGTACTTC,CASSGSDQETQYF,.,TRBV9,.,TRBJ2-5
TGTGCCAGCAGCCAGCAAGACCTAACAGGTGGCTATGGCTACACCTTC,CASSQQDLTGGYGYTF,.,TRBV4-2,.,TRBJ1-2
TGTGCCAGCAGTGAAGATCAGGGGTTGGGTGAAAAACTGTTTTTT,CASSEDQGLGEKLFF,.,TRBV25-1,.,TRBJ1-4
TGCGCCAGCAGCCAAGATGGGACAGAGTACAACGTCCTGACTTTC,CASSQDGTEYNVLTF,TRBD1,TRBV4-3,.,TRBJ2-6
TGTGCCAGTAAAGACTTCTCCGGGGAGCTGTTTTTT,CASKDFSGELFF,.,TRBV19,.,TRBJ2-2
TGTGCCAGCAGCCCCCCAGGATTAATGAACACTGAAGCTTTCTTT,CASSPPGLMNTEAFF,.,TRBV9,.,TRBJ1-1
TGTGCCAGCGGGATGGGACTAGACTACAATGAGCAGTTCTTC,CASGMGLDYNEQFF,TRBD2,TRBV27,.,TRBJ2-1
TGTGCCAGCAGCTTGGGGGGGGATGGGGAGCTGTTTTTT,CASSLGGDGELFF,.,TRBV5-4,.,TRBJ2-2
TGTGCCAGCAGTTTAAGGGGGATACGGGGAAACACCATATATTTT,CASSLRGIRGNTIYF,.,TRBV28,once,TRBJ1-3
TGTGCCACCATAGATCTCCCAGGGGGAAACTTGAACACTGAAGCTTTCTTT,CATIDLPGGNLNTEAFF,TRBD1,TRBV24-1,once,TRBJ1-1
TGTGCCAGCAGCTTGGAATCGGGCTCCTACGAGCAGTACTTC,CASSLESGSYEQYF,.,TRBV5-6,.,TRBJ2-7
TGTGCCAGCAGTGTTGGAGGGAATTCCTATGGCTACACCTTC,CASSVGGNSYGYTF,.,TRBV28,few,TRBJ1-2
TGTGCCAGCAGCTTCTCGGGACAGCTCAATCAGCCCCAGCATTTT,CASSFSGQLNQPQHF,TRBD1,TRBV11-2,.,TRBJ1-5
TGTGCCAGCAGTTACTTCACAGGGGCCTACGAGCAGTACTTC,CASSYFTGAYEQYF,TRBD1,TRBV6-2/TRBV6-3,.,TRBJ2-7
TGTGCCAGCAGATCCAGGGACAGCTATGGCTACACCTTC,CASRSRDSYGYTF,TRBD1,TRBV28,.,TRBJ1-2
TGTGCCAGCAGCTCGAACGGGGGGAGCTCCTACGAGCAGTACTTC,CASSSNGGSSYEQYF,TRBD2,TRBV7-3,few,TRBJ2-7
TGTGCCTGGAGCAGGGTTCTGGACACCGGGGAGCTGTTTTTT,CAWSRVLDTGELFF,.,TRBV30,.,TRBJ2-2
TGCGCCAGCAGGGACAGGGGCACAGATACGCAGTATTTT,CASRDRGTDTQYF,TRBD1,TRBV5-1,.,TRBJ2-3
TGTGCCAGTAGCATGACAGGGGGGCAGGCTGAAGCTTTCTTT,CASSMTGGQAEAFF,TRBD1,TRBV19,once,TRBJ1-1
TGTGCCAGCAGACTTCGGGGACAGAACACTGAAGCTTTCTTT,CASRLRGQNTEAFF,.,TRBV6-5,.,TRBJ1-1
TGTGCCAGCAGCCAAGTGACCCCAGGGGTGGGCACTGAAGCTTTCTTT,CASSQVTPGVGTEAFF,.,TRBV4-2,.,TRBJ1-1